This passage covers 14 T cell receptor beta chains from one sample sequenced in a study of neurological immune-mediated disorders. MiXCR, applied by TCRdb to the 5' RACE reads, yields one record per CDR3 protein. Of under 40,000 distinct CDR3 sequences in the sample, about 3.3% were seen once. Time point reported: longitudinal time-point 1 (baseline). Sequenced: PBMCs. Source of these receptors: a woman aged 55-69 years with multiple sclerosis.

This clonotype was counted at least ten times. The chain combines TRBV7-2 with TRBJ2-5; TRBD2 aligns across 10 bases. The junction had 2 bases not matched to a gene; V was cut back by 2 bases and J by 2 bases. Germline CDR1 reads SGHTA; CDR2 reads FQGNSA. The CDR3 length is 15 residues. CDR3 sequence reads: CASSLTSGAQETQYF. Written as DNA, the CDR3 is TGTGCCAGCAGCTTAACTAGCGGGGCTCAAGAGACCCAGTACTTC.

This clonotype was counted many times. The rearrangement joins TRBV5-1 to TRBJ2-5; D uncertain. The V gene's germline CDR1 is SGHRS and CDR2 YFSETQ. The CDR3 runs to 14 residues. V lost 0 bases and J lost 1, with 7 bases in between. CDR3 region: CASSLGGVQETQYF. The CDR3 DNA reads TGCGCCAGCAGCTTGGGGGGTGTCCAAGAGACCCAGTACTTC.

This clonotype was observed at least ten times. The chain recombines TRBV7-2 with TRBJ2-4, with 8 bases lining up with TRBD1. V dropped 5 bases and J dropped 3; count of bases not matched to a gene: 9. The CDR3 runs 16 residues. The V gene's germline CDR1 is SGHTA and CDR2 FQGNSA. The CDR3 bases are TGTGCCAGCAGCCCACTACCCACAGGGGGCAAAAACATTCAGTACTTC. This sequence encodes CASSPLPTGGKNIQYF.

This clonotype occurred many times. The V and J genes are TRBV20-1 and TRBJ1-2; TRBD1 might be the D (6 bases). V lost 6 bases to trimming and J lost 0 bases, with 23 bases between them. CDR1 is DFQATT and CDR2 is SNEGSKA in the germline V gene (reference sequence). The CDR3 is 17 residues long. The CDR3 protein is CSAPRDTGSISNYGYTF. The DNA of the CDR3 is TGCAGTGCCCCGAGGGACACCGGATCTATTTCTAACTATGGCTACACCTTC.

This clonotype was observed many times. A read error may produce the germline difference seen at one junction end. The rearrangement links TRBV5-1 to TRBJ2-3, with 9 bases that match TRBD2. This CDR3 has 15 amino acids. CDR1 is SGHRS, CDR2 YFSETQ, per germline. CDR3 DNA: TGCGCCAGCAGCCAGGAAGGGACTAGCATAGATACGCAGTATTTT. Its translation is CASSQEGTSIDTQYF.

In its sample, this clonotype was seen many times. The J gene is TRBJ2-2, the V gene TRBV5-6; the match to TRBD1 covers 9 bases. The CDR3 length is 16 residues. Germline V gene data show CDR1 as SGHDT and CDR2 as YYEEEE. The junction had 1 base not matched to a gene; V was cut back by 0 bases and J by 1 base. In DNA form, the CDR3 reads TGTGCCAGCAGCTTGGTGGGACAGGGGAACACCGGGGAGCTGTTTTTT. Protein product: CASSLVGQGNTGELFF.

This clonotype was counted many times. The chain uses TRBV5-6 and TRBJ1-2; 8 bases are shared with TRBD1. V was pared by 0 bases and J by 13 bases, with 2 bases of the junction left unmatched. The germline V gene encodes CDR1 SGHDT and CDR2 YYEEEE. The CDR3 spans 11 residues. The CDR3 DNA sequence: TGTGCCAGCAGCTTGGGACAGGGGTCCACCTTC. It encodes CASSLGQGSTF.

This clonotype has ten or more counts. The V call is TRBV7-9, the J call TRBJ1-1, with D tentatively TRBD1 (6 bases). V lost 10 bases and J lost 0, with 12 bases in between. The CDR3 length is 13 residues. The germline gives CDR1 SEHNR, CDR2 FQNEAQ (reference sequence). Here the CDR3 reads CATGVVMNTEAFF. The DNA of the CDR3 is TGTGCCACAGGGGTGGTTATGAACACTGAAGCTTTCTTT.

In this sample, this clonotype turned up many times. This chain uses TRBV20-1 with TRBJ2-5; 7 positions agree with TRBD2. The CDR3 is made up of 18 amino acids. V was clipped by 0 bases and J by 2 bases; unmatched bases: 15. CDR1 is DFQATT and CDR2 is SNEGSKA in the germline V gene (reference sequence). CDR3 nucleotides: TGCAGTGCTAGAGATCCCTTTTCCCAGCGGGGAAATCAAGAGACCCAGTACTTC. Translation: CSARDPFSQRGNQETQYF.

This clonotype was found many times. The rearrangement joins TRBV6-2 or TRBV6-3 to TRBJ2-4; 9 bases are a match to TRBD2. Germline V gene data show CDR1 as MNHEY and CDR2 as SVGEGT. CDR3 length: 16 residues. Trimming cost V 8 bases and J 0 bases; bases outside gene matches: 8. CDR3 amino acids: CASEAGGLLAKNIQYF. In nucleotides, the CDR3 is TGTGCCAGCGAAGCGGGGGGACTACTAGCCAAAAACATTCAGTACTTC.

As for this clonotype: At one of its ends the junction is not consistent with the germline gene, which may arise from a read error. The V call is TRBV3-1, the J call TRBJ1-5, with 7 bases matching TRBD1. The CDR3 contains 14 residues. Looked up from germline, CDR1 is LGHDT and CDR2 is YNNKEL (reference sequence). In DNA form, the CDR3 reads TGTACCAGCAGCCGTACAGGGGACCATCAGCACCAGCATTTT. Amino acids: CTSSRTGDHQHQHF.

There are many counts of this clonotype. The rearrangement joins TRBV29-1 to TRBJ2-3, with D hard to call. Trimming shortened V by 8 bases and J by 5 bases, and 20 bases separated the two germline ends. The CDR3 covers 14 residues. The germline gives CDR1 SQVTM, CDR2 ANQGSEA. The CDR3: CSLQRGGERDTQYF. CDR3 sequence (DNA): TGCAGCCTCCAAAGAGGCGGTGAGAGAGATACGCAGTATTTT.

This clonotype occurred many times. The CDR3 coding sequence is TGTGCCAGTAGTCCCAGGAGGGGGACAAACTACAATGAGCAGTTCTTC. It is translated as CASSPRRGTNYNEQFF. The rearrangement uses TRBV19 and TRBJ2-1; D may correspond to TRBD1 or TRBD2 (6 bases each). CDR3 length equals 16 residues. V was clipped by 5 bases and J by 3 bases, with 17 bases between them. The germline V gene has CDR1 LNHDA and CDR2 SQIVND (reference sequence). The full variable domain, rest sourced from reference TRBV19 and TRBJ2-1, is DGGITQSPKYLFRKEGQNVTLSCEQNLNHDAMYWYRQDPGQGLRLIYYSQIVNDFQKGDIAEGYSVSREKKESFPLTVTSAQKNPTAFYLCASSPRRGTNYNEQFFGPGTRLTVL.

The table lists this clonotype with many counts. The V and J genes are TRBV4-1 and TRBJ2-4, with D perhaps given as TRBD1 or TRBD2 (6 bases each). Trimming took 0 bases from V and 4 from J, leaving 19 bases between them. The CDR3 loop spans 18 amino acids. Germline assignment: CDR1 MGHRA and CDR2 YSYEKL. The CDR3 spells CASSQDLGGGLGKNIQYF. As DNA, the CDR3 is TGCGCCAGCAGCCAAGATCTGGGTGGGGGGCTTGGGAAAAACATTCAGTACTTC.